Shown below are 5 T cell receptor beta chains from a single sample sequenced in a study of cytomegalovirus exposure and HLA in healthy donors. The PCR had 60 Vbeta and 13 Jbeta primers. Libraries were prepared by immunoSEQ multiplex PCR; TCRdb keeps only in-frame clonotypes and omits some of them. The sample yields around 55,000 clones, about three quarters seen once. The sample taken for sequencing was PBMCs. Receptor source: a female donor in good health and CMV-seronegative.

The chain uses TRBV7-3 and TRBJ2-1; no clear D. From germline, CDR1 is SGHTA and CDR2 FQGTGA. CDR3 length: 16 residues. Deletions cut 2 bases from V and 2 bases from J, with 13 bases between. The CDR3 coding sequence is TGTGCCAGCAGCTTAGATAGTCCGAGCACCTACAATGAGCAGTTCTTC. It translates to CASSLDSPSTYNEQFF.

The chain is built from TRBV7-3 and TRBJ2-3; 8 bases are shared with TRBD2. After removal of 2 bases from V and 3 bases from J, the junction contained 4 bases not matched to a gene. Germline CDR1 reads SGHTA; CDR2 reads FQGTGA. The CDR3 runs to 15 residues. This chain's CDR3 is CASSLRGGLTDTQYF. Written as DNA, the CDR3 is TGTGCCAGCAGCTTACGGGGGGGCCTTACAGATACGCAGTATTTT.

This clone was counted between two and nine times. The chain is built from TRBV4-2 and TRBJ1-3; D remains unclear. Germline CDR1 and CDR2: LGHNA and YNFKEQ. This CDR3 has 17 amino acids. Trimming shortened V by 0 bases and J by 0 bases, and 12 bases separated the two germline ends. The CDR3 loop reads CASSQEQTRDSGNTIYF. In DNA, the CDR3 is TGTGCCAGCAGCCAAGAACAGACACGGGACTCTGGAAACACCATATATTTT.

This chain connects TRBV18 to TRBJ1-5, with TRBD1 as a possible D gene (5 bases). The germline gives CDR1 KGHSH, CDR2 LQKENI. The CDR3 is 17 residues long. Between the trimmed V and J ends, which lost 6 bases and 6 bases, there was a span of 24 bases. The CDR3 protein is CASSYDSFHKTSQPQHF. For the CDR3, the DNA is TGTGCCAGCTCCTATGACAGCTTCCATAAGACGAGTCAGCCCCAGCATTTT.

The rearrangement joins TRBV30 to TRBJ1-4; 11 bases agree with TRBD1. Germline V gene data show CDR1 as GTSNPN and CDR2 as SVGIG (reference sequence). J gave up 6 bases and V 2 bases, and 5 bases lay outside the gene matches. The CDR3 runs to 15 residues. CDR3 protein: CAWSPGTGGDEKLFF. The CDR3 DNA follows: TGTGCCTGGAGTCCCGGGACAGGGGGGGATGAAAAACTGTTTTTT.